Each of the 8 T cell receptor beta chains below was sequenced from the same sample in a study of shared clonotypes between healthy human individuals. Profiled with immunoSEQ multiplex PCR; TCRdb holds only in-frame clones, not every one. The repertoire consists of roughly 2 million clones, with 90% to 96% occurring once and the leading ten covering 0.1% to 0.15%. Sequenced material: naive CD4+ T cells sorted from blood. The subset is: CD45RA+ positively selected. These receptors all come from a man younger than 35 in good health.

V is TRBV2 and J is TRBJ1-1; D may be TRBD1 (6 bases). This CDR3 comprises 15 residues. Deletions cut 10 bases from V and 0 bases from J, with 18 bases between. Germline CDR1 reads SNHLY; CDR2 reads FYNNEI. The CDR3 DNA follows: TGTGCCACAGGGAGGGGGGGCAGCATGAACACTGAAGCTTTCTTT. Amino acids: CATGRGGSMNTEAFF. Full variable domain (rest looked up from reference TRBV2 and TRBJ1-1): EPEVTQTPSHQVTQMGQEVILRCVPISNHLYFYWYRQILGQKVEFLVSFYNNEISEKSEIFDDQFSVERPDGSNFTLKIRSTKLEDSAMYFCATGRGGSMNTEAFFGQGTRLTVV.

The rearrangement uses TRBV19 and TRBJ1-1, with unresolved D. Between the trimmed V and J ends, which lost 3 bases and 2 bases, there was a span of 7 bases. Germline CDR1 reads LNHDA; CDR2 reads SQIVND (reference sequence). This CDR3 is built from 13 residues. CDR3: CASSIMENTEAFF. CDR3 sequence (DNA): TGTGCCAGTAGTATTATGGAAAACACTGAAGCTTTCTTT.

The rearrangement uses TRBV9 and TRBJ2-7, with D unclear. Between the trimmed V and J ends, which lost 0 bases and 4 bases, there was a span of 8 bases. The CDR3 has 13 amino acids. The germline V gene encodes CDR1 SGDLS and CDR2 YYNGEE. The CDR3 nucleotides read TGTGCCAGCAGCGTAGATGTTCGGTACGAGCAGTACTTC. Encoded protein: CASSVDVRYEQYF.

Regarding this clone: This sample also contains other DNA sequences that code for the same CDR3. The rearrangement joins TRBV5-1 to TRBJ1-4, with no clear D. Germline CDR1 SGHRS, CDR2 YFSETQ. The CDR3 totals 14 residues. V was clipped by 4 bases and J by 0 bases, with 7 bases between them. CDR3 sequence: CASSQTTTNEKLFF. CDR3 in DNA: TGCGCCAGCAGCCAGACAACAACTAATGAAAAACTGTTTTTT.

The chain recombines TRBV7-2 with TRBJ1-5; tentatively, D is TRBD1 (6 bases). V lost 0 bases, J lost 0 bases, and 9 bases lay in between. In germline, CDR1 is SGHTA, CDR2 FQGNSA. CDR3 size: 16 residues. The CDR3 DNA follows: TGTGCCAGCAGCTTAGCGACAGGACTTAGCAATCAGCCCCAGCATTTT. This sequence encodes CASSLATGLSNQPQHF.

This chain joins TRBV5-1 and TRBJ1-4; D might be TRBD1 (5 bases). V was clipped by 6 bases and J by 8 bases, with 11 bases between them. This CDR3 region has 12 residues. Germline CDR1 is SGHRS and CDR2 is YFSETQ. The CDR3 loop is CASTGSGEKLFF. In nucleotides, the CDR3 is TGCGCCAGCACAGGGTCCGGGGAAAAACTGTTTTTT.

The V gene is TRBV7-2, the J gene TRBJ2-1; D call uncertain. Germline V gives CDR1 SGHTA, CDR2 FQGNSA. The CDR3 contains 12 residues. Trimming took off 5 bases at V and 5 bases at J, with 7 bases between the two ends. CDR3 in amino acids: CASSKWDNEQFF. As DNA, the CDR3 is TGTGCCAGCAGCAAATGGGACAATGAGCAGTTCTTC.

This clone was found once. The chain combines TRBV6-5 with TRBJ2-2, with 11 bases aligning to TRBD2. Germline V gene data show CDR1 as MNHEY and CDR2 as SVGAGI. The CDR3 covers 16 residues. V lost 4 bases, J lost 5 bases, and 6 bases stayed unmatched. This CDR3 reads CASSWGTSGSTGELFF. The CDR3 DNA sequence: TGTGCCAGCAGTTGGGGGACTAGCGGATCAACCGGGGAGCTGTTTTTT.